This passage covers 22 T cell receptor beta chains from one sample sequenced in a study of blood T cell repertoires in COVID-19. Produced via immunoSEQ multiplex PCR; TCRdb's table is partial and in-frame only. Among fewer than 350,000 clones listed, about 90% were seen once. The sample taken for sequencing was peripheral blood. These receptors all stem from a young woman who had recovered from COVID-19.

CDR3 protein: CASSPTGEPPDTQYF. The CDR3 DNA sequence: TGTGCCAGCAGCCCAACAGGGGAGCCGCCAGATACGCAGTATTTT. The chain carries TRBV3-1 (or the pseudogene TRBV3-2) and TRBJ2-3; 7 nucleotides match TRBD1. The V and J ends lost 4 bases and 4 bases, in that order; junction bases with no gene match: 8. This CDR3 has 15 residues. Per the germline V gene, CDR1 is LGHDT and CDR2 is YNNKEL (reference sequence).

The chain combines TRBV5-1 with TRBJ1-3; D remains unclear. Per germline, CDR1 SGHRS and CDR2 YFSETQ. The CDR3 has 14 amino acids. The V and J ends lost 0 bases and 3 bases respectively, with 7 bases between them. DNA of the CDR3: TGCGCCAGCAGCTTGGTAGGCGGTGGAAACACCATATATTTT. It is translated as CASSLVGGGNTIYF.

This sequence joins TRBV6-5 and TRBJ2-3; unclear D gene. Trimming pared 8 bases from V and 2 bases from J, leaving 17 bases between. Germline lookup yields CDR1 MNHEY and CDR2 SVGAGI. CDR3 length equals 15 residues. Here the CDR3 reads CASGQFGHNTDTQYF. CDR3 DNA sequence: TGTGCCAGCGGCCAATTTGGCCACAACACAGATACGCAGTATTTT.

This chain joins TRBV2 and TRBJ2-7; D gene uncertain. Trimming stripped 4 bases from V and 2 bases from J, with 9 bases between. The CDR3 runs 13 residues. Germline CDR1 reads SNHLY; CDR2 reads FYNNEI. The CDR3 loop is CASSGFRTYEQYF. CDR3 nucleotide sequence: TGTGCCAGCAGTGGTTTCCGTACCTACGAGCAGTACTTC. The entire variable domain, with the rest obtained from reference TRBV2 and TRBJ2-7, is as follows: EPEVTQTPSHQVTQMGQEVILRCVPISNHLYFYWYRQILGQKVEFLVSFYNNEISEKSEIFDDQFSVERPDGSNFTLKIRSTKLEDSAMYFCASSGFRTYEQYFGPGTRLTVT.

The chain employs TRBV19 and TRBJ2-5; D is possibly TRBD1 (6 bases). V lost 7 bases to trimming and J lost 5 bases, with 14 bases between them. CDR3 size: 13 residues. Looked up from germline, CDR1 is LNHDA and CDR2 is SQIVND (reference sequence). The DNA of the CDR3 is TGTGCCAGTACCCCCAGGGGTACGGAGACCCAGTACTTC. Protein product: CASTPRGTETQYF.

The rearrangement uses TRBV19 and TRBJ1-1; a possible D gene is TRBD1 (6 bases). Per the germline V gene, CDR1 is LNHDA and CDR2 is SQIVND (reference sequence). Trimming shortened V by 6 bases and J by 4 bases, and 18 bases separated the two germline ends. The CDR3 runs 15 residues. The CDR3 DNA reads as TGTGCCAGTAGGGGGGGGGCCCTAGGACTCACTGAAGCTTTCTTT. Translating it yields CASRGGALGLTEAFF.

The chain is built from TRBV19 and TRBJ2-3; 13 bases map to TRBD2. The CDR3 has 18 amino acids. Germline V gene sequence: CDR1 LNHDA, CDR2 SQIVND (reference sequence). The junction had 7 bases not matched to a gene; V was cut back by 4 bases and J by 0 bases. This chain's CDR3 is CASSTLTSGRASTDTQYF. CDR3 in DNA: TGTGCCAGTAGTACGCTAACTAGCGGGAGGGCGAGCACAGATACGCAGTATTTT.

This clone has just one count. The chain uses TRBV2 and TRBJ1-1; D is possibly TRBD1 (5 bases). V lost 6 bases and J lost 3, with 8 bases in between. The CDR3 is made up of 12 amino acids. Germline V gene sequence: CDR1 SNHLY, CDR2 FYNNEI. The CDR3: CASSDSYTEAFF. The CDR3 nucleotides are TGTGCCAGCAGCGACAGCTACACTGAAGCTTTCTTT.

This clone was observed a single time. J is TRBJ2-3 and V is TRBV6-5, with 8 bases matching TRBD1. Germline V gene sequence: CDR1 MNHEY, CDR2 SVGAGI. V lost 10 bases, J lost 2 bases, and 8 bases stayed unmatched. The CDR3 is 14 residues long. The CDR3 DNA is TGTGCCACCGGGACAGGCCTTAACACAGATACGCAGTATTTT. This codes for CATGTGLNTDTQYF.

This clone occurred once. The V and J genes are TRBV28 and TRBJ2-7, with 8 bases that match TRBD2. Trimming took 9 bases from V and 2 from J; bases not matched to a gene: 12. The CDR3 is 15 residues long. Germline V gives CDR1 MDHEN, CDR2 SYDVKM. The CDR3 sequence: CASRYTGRAAYEQYF. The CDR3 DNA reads TGTGCCAGTAGATATACCGGGAGGGCCGCCTACGAGCAGTACTTC.

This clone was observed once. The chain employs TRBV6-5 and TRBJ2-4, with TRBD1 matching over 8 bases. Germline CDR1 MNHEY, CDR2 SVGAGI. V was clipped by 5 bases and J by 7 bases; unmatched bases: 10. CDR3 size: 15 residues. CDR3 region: CASSSTGTGVNIQYF. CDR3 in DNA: TGTGCCAGCAGTAGTACCGGGACAGGTGTTAACATTCAGTACTTC.

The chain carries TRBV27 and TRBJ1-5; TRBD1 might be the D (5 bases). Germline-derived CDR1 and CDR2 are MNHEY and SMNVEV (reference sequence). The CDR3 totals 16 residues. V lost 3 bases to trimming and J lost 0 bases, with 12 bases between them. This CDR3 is CASSFYGGNSNQPQHF. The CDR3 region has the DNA TGTGCCAGCAGTTTTTACGGGGGTAATAGCAATCAGCCCCAGCATTTT.

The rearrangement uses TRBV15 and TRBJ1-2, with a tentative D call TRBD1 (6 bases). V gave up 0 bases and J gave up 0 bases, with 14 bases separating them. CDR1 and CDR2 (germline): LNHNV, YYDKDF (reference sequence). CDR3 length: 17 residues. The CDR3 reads CATSRDSTDSANYGYTF. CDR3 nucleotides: TGTGCCACCAGCAGAGATAGTACGGACAGCGCTAACTATGGCTACACCTTC.

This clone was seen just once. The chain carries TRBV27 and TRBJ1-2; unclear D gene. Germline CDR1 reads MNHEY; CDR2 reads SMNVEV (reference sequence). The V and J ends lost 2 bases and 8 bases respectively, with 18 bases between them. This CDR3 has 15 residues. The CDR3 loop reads CASSLAYGFERGYTF. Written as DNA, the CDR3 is TGTGCCAGCAGTTTAGCATACGGGTTTGAACGAGGCTACACCTTC.

CDR3 residues: CASSSGQGTYEQYF. CDR3 in DNA: TGCGCCAGCAGCTCCGGACAGGGTACCTACGAGCAGTACTTC. This chain links TRBV5-1 with TRBJ2-7; 8 bases agree with TRBD1. V was pared by 3 bases and J by 2 bases, with 4 bases of the junction left unmatched. This CDR3 region has 14 residues. Germline V lookup: CDR1 SGHRS, CDR2 YFSETQ.

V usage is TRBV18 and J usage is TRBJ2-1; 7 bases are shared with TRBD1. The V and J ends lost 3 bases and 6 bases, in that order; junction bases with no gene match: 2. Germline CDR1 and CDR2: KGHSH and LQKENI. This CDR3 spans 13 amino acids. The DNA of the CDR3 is TGTGCCAGCTCACCCGGACAGGTCAATGAGCAGTTCTTC. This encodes CASSPGQVNEQFF.

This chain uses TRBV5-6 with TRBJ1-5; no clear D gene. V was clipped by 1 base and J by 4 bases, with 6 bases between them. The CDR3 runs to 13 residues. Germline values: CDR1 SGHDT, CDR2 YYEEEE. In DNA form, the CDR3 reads TGTGCCAGCAGCTTGTCCGGGAATCAGCCCCAGCATTTT. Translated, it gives CASSLSGNQPQHF.

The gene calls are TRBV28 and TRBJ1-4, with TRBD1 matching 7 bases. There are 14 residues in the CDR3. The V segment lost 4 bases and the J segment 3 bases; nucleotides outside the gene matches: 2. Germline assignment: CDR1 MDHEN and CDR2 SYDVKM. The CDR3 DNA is TGTGCCAGCAGTTGGACAGGCGCTAATGAAAAACTGTTTTTT. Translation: CASSWTGANEKLFF.

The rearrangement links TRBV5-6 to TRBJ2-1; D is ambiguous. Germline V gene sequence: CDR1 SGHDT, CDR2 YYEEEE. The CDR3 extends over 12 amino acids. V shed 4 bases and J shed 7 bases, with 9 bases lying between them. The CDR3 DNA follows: TGTGCCAGCAGCCCGACGGGTAATGAGCAGTTCTTC. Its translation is CASSPTGNEQFF.

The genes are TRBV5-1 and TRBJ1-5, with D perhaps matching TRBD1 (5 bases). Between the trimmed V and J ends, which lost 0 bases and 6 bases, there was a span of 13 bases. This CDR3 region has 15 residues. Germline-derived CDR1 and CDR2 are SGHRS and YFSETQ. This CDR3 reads CASSLDGSGGQPQHF. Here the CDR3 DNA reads TGCGCCAGCAGCTTGGATGGTTCGGGGGGTCAGCCCCAGCATTTT. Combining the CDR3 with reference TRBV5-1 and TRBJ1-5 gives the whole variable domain KAGVTQTPRYLIKTRGQQVTLSCSPISGHRSVSWYQQTPGQGLQFLFEYFSETQRNKGNFPGRFSGRQFSNSRSEMNVSTLELGDSALYLCASSLDGSGGQPQHFGDGTRLSIL.

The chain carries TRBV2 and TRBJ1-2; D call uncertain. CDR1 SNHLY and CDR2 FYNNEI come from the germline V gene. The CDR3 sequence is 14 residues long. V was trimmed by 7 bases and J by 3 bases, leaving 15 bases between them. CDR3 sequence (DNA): TGTGCCAGCAAGCCCGACTCTCGAGACTATGGCTACACCTTC. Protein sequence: CASKPDSRDYGYTF.

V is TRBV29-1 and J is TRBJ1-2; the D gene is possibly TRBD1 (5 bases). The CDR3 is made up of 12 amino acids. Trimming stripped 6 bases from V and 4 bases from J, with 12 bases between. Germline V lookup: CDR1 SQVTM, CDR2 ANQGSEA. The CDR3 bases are TGCAGCGTCCGGGGGTCGTTCTATGGCTACACCTTC. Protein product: CSVRGSFYGYTF.